The source of this TCR beta chain is a study of T-cell reconstitution after alpha-beta-depleted transplantation in children. The J segment lost 2 bases and the V segment lost 6 bases, leaving 7 bases of the junction unmatched. The CDR3 length is 16 residues. Germline V lookup: CDR1 MNHEY, CDR2 SVGEGT. Study-wide results and caveats: T-cell numbers and diversity, one year after transplant, stemmed largely from T cells that were newly produced. Expanded clones from the graft, numbering several hundred, reportedly supplied alpha-beta T cells about two months after transplant. Recipient T cells and thymic progenitors that survived were the source of the high TCRbeta diversity seen at day 60 in some patients.

Preparation of the TCRbeta library involved a method that used unique molecular identifiers. TCRdb ran MiXCR on the PCR reads and lists one entry per CDR3 protein. The repertoire holds a few hundred thousand distinct CDR3 sequences, with roughly 27% as singletons. Notes on this clonotype: The antigen is unknown.

Sequenced here: PBMCs, sampled before TCRalphabeta/CD19-depleted stem cell transplant. This receptor was obtained from a boy younger than two with Wiskott-Aldrich syndrome, due to receive a stem cell transplant. V and J are TRBV6-2 or TRBV6-3 and TRBJ2-1, with 10 bases that match TRBD1. The CDR3 is CASSRTDRGPYNEQFF. CDR3 nucleotides: TGTGCCAGCAGCAGAACCGACAGGGGGCCCTACAATGAGCAGTTCTTC.